The source of this TCR beta chain is a study of blood T cell repertoires in COVID-19. The data were produced by immunoSEQ multiplex PCR, yet TCRdb's version contains in-frame clones alone and is incomplete. Of some 78,000 clones in the sample, about 83% were seen once. Worth noting for this clone: The junction shows a germline mismatch at one end, possibly a read error.

CDR3 length: 13 residues. Germline V gene sequence: CDR1 SNHLY, CDR2 FYNNEI. The sequence derives from an elderly woman with active or convalescent COVID-19. The sample consisted of peripheral blood. The V gene is TRBV2, the J gene TRBJ2-1, with 9 bases fitting TRBD2. The DNA of the CDR3 is TGTGCCAGCAGTGAAGGGGCTAGCGGGAACCGAATCTTC. The encoded protein is CASSEGASGNRIF.